The sequence of this TCR beta chain was determined in a study of control samples from healthy donors and cancer patients. Method: immunoSEQ multiplex PCR; TCRdb's copy keeps in-frame clones and lacks some. Seen here are about 140,000 clones, around nine tenths observed once, and the top ten hold 8.5% to 9.5%. CDR3 length: 15 amino acids. V shed 4 bases and J shed 2 bases, with 13 bases lying between them. CDR1 is SGDLS and CDR2 is YYNGEE in the germline V gene. The sample comprised blood. The sequence was obtained from a woman aged 30 to 39 in good health. The chain carries TRBV9 and TRBJ1-3, with a weak D call TRBD1 (5 bases). The CDR3 region is CASSLAGGPGNTIYF. The DNA of the CDR3 is TGTGCCAGCAGCCTCGCTGGGGGACCTGGAAACACCATATATTTT.